What follows are 7 T cell receptor beta chains derived from one specimen sequenced in a study of PD-1 blockade in classical Hodgkin lymphoma. Regarding time point: cycle 4 day 1 (C4D1), after six to seven weeks of nivolumab. Every one of the patients relapsed after autologous stem cell transplantation (brentuximab vedotin exposure was variable). Libraries were prepared by immunoSEQ multiplex PCR; TCRdb keeps only in-frame clonotypes and omits some of them. Here the sample spans 100,000 or so clones, approximately 94% being singletons. The sample here was peripheral blood mononuclear cells (PBMCs), taken before the fourth cycle of nivolumab. The origin of the receptors is a human donor with classical Hodgkin lymphoma.

CDR3 bases: TGTGCCAGCTTACAATTTAGTGGCAAAAACATTCAGTACTTC. As protein: CASLQFSGKNIQYF. The V gene is TRBV2, the J gene TRBJ2-4; D gene ambiguous. CDR3 length equals 14 residues. CDR1 is SNHLY, CDR2 FYNNEI, per germline. V was shortened by 8 bases and J by 3 bases, with 14 bases between the two germline ends.

The chain couples TRBV28 to TRBJ1-5; 8 nucleotides align to TRBD1. There are 17 residues in the CDR3. V was clipped by 6 bases and J by 4 bases; unmatched bases: 14. CDR1 MDHEN and CDR2 SYDVKM come from the germline V gene. In DNA, the CDR3 is TGTGCCAGCAGCCCCACTCCGGGACAGGTCCGTAATCAGCCCCAGCATTTT. This gives the protein CASSPTPGQVRNQPQHF.

The chain carries TRBV5-1 and TRBJ2-2; D call uncertain. The CDR3 sequence is 15 residues long. Trimming shortened V by 0 bases and J by 0 bases, and 6 bases separated the two germline ends. The V gene's germline CDR1 is SGHRS and CDR2 YFSETQ. The CDR3 DNA reads TGCGCCAGCAGCTTGGAGGCCGCGAACACCGGGGAGCTGTTTTTT. Translated: CASSLEAANTGELFF.

This clone was detected only once. The rearrangement joins TRBV5-1 to TRBJ2-7; TRBD2 matches 9 bases. The germline V gene has CDR1 SGHRS and CDR2 YFSETQ. V lost 4 bases and J lost 4; bases outside the gene matches: 6. This CDR3 has 14 amino acids. CDR3 region: CASSNSGSGYEQYF. In DNA form, the CDR3 reads TGCGCCAGCAGCAATAGCGGGAGTGGGTACGAGCAGTACTTC.

V and J are TRBV29-1 and TRBJ2-7; the D gene could be TRBD1 or TRBD2 (5 bases each). Trimming pared 6 bases from V and 3 bases from J, leaving 12 bases between. From germline, CDR1 is SQVTM and CDR2 ANQGSEA. This CDR3 spans 12 amino acids. CDR3 sequence (DNA): TGCAGCGTAGAGGGACGGAGCTACGAGCAGTACTTC. It codes for CSVEGRSYEQYF.

V usage is TRBV5-6 and J usage is TRBJ2-3; D gene ambiguous. From germline, CDR1 is SGHDT and CDR2 YYEEEE. V gave up 0 bases and J gave up 0 bases, with 17 bases separating them. CDR3 length equals 18 residues. The CDR3 DNA is TGTGCCAGCAGCTTGGGGCTGGGGTCGATTAAAAGCACAGATACGCAGTATTTT. Translated, it gives CASSLGLGSIKSTDTQYF.

The V and J genes are TRBV11-2 and TRBJ2-7, with D perhaps matching TRBD2 (6 bases). This CDR3 spans 16 amino acids. Germline V lookup: CDR1 SGHAT, CDR2 FQNNGV. Trimming cost V 2 bases and J 3 bases, with 17 bases left between them. DNA for the CDR3: TGTGCCAGCAGCTTATATCGCGGGGATAGATACTACGAGCAGTACTTC. Protein sequence: CASSLYRGDRYYEQYF.